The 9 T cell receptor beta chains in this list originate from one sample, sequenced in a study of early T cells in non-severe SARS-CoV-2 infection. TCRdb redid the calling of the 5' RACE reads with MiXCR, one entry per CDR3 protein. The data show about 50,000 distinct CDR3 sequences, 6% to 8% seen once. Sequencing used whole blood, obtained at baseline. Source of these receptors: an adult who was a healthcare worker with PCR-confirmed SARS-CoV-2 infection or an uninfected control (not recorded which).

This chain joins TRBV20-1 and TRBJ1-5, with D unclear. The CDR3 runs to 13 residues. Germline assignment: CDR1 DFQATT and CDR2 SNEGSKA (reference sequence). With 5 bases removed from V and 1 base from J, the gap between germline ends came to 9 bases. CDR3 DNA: TGCAGTGCTCTAGCCGGGAGCAATCAGCCCCAGCATTTT. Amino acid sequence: CSALAGSNQPQHF.

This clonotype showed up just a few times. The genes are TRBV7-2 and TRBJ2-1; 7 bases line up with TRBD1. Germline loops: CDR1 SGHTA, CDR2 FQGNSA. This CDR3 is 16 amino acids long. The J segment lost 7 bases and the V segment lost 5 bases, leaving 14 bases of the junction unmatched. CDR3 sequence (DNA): TGTGCCAGCAGCACTCGGGACAGATCAGAGGGTAATGAGCAGTTCTTC. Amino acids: CASSTRDRSEGNEQFF.

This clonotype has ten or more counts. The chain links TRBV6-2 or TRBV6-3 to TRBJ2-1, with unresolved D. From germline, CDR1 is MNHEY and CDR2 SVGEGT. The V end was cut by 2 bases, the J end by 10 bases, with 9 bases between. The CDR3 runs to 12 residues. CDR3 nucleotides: TGTGCCAGCAGTTACCCCCTCCCCGAGCAGTTCTTC. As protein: CASSYPLPEQFF.

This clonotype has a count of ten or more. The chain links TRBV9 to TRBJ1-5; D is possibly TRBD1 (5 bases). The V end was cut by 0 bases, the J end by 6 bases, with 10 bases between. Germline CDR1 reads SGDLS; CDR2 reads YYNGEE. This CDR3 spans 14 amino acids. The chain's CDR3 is CASSVDGGGQPQHF. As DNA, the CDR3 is TGTGCCAGCAGCGTAGATGGGGGGGGTCAGCCCCAGCATTTT.

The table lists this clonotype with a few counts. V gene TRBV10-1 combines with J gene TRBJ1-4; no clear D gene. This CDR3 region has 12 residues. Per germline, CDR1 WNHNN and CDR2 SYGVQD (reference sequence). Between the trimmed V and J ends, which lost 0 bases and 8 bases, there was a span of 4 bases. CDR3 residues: CASSESPEKLFF. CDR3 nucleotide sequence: TGCGCCAGCAGTGAGTCCCCGGAAAAACTGTTTTTT.

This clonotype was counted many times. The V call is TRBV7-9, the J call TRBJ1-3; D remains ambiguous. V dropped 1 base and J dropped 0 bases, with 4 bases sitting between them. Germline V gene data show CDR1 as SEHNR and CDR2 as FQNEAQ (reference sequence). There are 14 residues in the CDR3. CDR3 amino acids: CASSLEASGNTIYF. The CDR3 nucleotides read TGTGCCAGCAGCTTAGAGGCCTCTGGAAACACCATATATTTT. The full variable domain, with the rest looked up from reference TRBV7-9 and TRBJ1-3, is DTGVSQNPRHKITKRGQNVTFRCDPISEHNRLYWYRQTLGQGPEFLTYFQNEAQLEKSRLLSDRFSAERPKGSFSTLEIQRTEQGDSAMYLCASSLEASGNTIYFGEGSWLTVV.

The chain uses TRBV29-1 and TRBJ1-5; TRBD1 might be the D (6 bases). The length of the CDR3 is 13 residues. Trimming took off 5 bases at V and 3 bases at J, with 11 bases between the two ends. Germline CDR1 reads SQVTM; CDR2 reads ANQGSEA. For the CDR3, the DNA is TGCAGCGTTAGGGCAGGGGTCAATCAGCCCCAGCATTTT. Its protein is CSVRAGVNQPQHF. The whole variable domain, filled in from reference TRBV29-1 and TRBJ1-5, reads SAVISQKPSRDICQRGTSLTIQCQVDSQVTMMFWYRQQPGQSLTLIATANQGSEATYESGFVIDKFPISRPNLTFSTLTVSNMSPEDSSIYLCSVRAGVNQPQHFGDGTRLSIL.

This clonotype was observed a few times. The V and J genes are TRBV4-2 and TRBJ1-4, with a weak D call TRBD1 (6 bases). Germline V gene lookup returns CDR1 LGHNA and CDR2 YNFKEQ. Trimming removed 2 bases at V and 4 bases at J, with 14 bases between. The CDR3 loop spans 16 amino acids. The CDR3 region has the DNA TGTGCCAGCAGCCAACGCCGGACAGCCTTTAATGAAAAACTGTTTTTT. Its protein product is CASSQRRTAFNEKLFF.

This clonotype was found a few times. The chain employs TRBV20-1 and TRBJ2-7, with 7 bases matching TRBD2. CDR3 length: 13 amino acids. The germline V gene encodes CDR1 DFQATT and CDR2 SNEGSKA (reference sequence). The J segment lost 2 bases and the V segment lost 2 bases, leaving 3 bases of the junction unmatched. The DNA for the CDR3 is TGCAGTGCTAGAAGACTAGCAACCTACGAGCAGTACTTC. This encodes CSARRLATYEQYF.